Each of the 3 T cell receptor beta chains below was sequenced from the same sample in a study of beta chain features in type 1 diabetes listed by TCRdb under 2018. The library was generated by the immunoSEQ multiplex PCR assay. The High Capacity cDNA Reverse Transcription Kit was used to reverse transcribe all of the isolated RNA, meaning that expressed TCRB transcripts were what got sequenced. TCRdb obtained this table from immuneACCESS and retained in-frame rearrangements with V and J assigned. These tables miss some clones; where compared with another copy, unresolved V genes account for less than half of the shortfall, and the remainder is unexplained. This sample is represented by approximately 260,000 clones; around 21% of them were singletons. The ten largest clonotypes hold more than 0.025% of the sample. Their recognized antigens are unknown. The research as a whole found: In all four CD4+ subsets, TCRB CDR3 length was moderately but significantly shorter in type 1 diabetes patients.

The sequenced material came from naive CD4+ T cells from blood. The cell subset or site label corresponds to: true naive CD4+ T cells. These receptors came from a woman aged 40-49 years with type 1 diabetes.

This clone was seen more than once but under ten times. The V and J genes are TRBV5-4 and TRBJ2-2, with D perhaps matching TRBD2 (6 bases). Trimming took 4 bases from V and 6 from J, leaving 13 bases between them. Per the germline V gene, CDR1 is SGHNT and CDR2 is YYREEE (reference sequence). This CDR3 comprises 14 residues. In DNA, the CDR3 is TGTGCCAGCAGCAACAGGAGGGATGCCGGGGAGCTGTTTTTT. Translating it yields CASSNRRDAGELFF.

This chain connects TRBV29-1 to TRBJ1-2; D not certain. The CDR3 is made up of 15 amino acids. Germline values: CDR1 SQVTM, CDR2 ANQGSEA. V lost 7 bases, J lost 0 bases, and 18 bases lay in between. The CDR3 region has the DNA TGCAGCGAGTCCGGGAGACAATTAGCTAACTATGGCTACACCTTC. It codes for CSESGRQLANYGYTF.

The chain recombines TRBV29-1 with TRBJ1-1; TRBD1 matches 8 bases. The CDR3 is 13 residues long. From germline, CDR1 is SQVTM and CDR2 ANQGSEA. Unmatched junction bases numbered 4, after V lost 3 bases and J lost 4 bases. Here the CDR3 reads CSVDRGPGTEAFF. Here the CDR3 DNA reads TGCAGCGTTGACAGGGGGCCTGGCACTGAAGCTTTCTTT. The whole variable domain, filled in from reference TRBV29-1 and TRBJ1-1, reads SAVISQKPSRDICQRGTSLTIQCQVDSQVTMMFWYRQQPGQSLTLIATANQGSEATYESGFVIDKFPISRPNLTFSTLTVSNMSPEDSSIYLCSVDRGPGTEAFFGQGTRLTVV.